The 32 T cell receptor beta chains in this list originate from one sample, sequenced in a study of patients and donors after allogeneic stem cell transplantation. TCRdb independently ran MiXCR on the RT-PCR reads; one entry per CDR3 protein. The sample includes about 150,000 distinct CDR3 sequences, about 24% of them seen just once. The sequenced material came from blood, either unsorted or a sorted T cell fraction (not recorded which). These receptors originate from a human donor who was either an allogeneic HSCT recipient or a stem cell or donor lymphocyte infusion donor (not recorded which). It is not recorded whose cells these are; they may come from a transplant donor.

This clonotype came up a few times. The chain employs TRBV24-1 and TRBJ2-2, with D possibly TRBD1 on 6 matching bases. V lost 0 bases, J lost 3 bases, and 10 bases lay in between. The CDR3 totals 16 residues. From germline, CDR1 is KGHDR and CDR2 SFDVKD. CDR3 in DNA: TGTGCCACCAGTGATTTGGGACAGCCCCACACCGGGGAGCTGTTTTTT. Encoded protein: CATSDLGQPHTGELFF.

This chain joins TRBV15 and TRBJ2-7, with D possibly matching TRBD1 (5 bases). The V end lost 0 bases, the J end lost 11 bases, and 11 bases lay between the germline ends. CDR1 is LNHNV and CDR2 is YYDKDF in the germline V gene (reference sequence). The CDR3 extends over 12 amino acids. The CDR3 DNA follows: TGTGCCACCAGCAGAGATCTATGGACAAAGTACTTC. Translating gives CATSRDLWTKYF.

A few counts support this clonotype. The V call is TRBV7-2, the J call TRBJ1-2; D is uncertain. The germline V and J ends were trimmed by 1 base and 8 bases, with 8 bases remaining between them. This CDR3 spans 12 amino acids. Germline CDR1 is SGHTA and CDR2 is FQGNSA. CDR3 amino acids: CASSLVGEGYTF. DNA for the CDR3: TGTGCCAGCAGCTTAGTTGGGGAAGGCTACACCTTC.

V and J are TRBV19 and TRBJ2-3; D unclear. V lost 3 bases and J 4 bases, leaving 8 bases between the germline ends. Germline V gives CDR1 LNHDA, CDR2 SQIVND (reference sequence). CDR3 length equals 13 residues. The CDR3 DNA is TGTGCCAGTAGTATTGAAGACCCAGATACGCAGTATTTT. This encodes CASSIEDPDTQYF.

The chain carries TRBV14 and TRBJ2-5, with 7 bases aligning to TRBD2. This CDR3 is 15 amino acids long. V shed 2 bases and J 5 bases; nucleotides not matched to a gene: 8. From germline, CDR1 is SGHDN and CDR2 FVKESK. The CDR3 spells CASSQRASGSETQYF. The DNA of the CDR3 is TGTGCCAGCAGCCAAAGGGCTAGCGGATCCGAGACCCAGTACTTC.

DNA for the CDR3: TGCAGTGCTAGTTCATCGGGACAGGGTATTCGAGATTCACCCCTCCACTTT. This translates into CSASSSGQGIRDSPLHF. The chain joins TRBV20-1 to TRBJ1-6; TRBD1 agrees at 9 bases. This CDR3 spans 17 amino acids. In germline, CDR1 is DFQATT, CDR2 SNEGSKA (reference sequence). With V trimmed by 3 bases and J by 8 bases, 14 bases remained unmatched.

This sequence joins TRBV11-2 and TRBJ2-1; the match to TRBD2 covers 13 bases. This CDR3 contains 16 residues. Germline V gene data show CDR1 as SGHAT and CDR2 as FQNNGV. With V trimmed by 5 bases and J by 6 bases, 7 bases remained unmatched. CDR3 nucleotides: TGTGCCAGCAGCAGAGGACTAGCGGGAGACTCCAATGAGCAGTTCTTC. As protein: CASSRGLAGDSNEQFF. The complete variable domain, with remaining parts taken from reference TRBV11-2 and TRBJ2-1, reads EAGVAQSPRYKIIEKRQSVAFWCNPISGHATLYWYQQILGQGPKLLIQFQNNGVVDDSQLPKDRFSAERLKGVDSTLKIQPAKLEDSAVYLCASSRGLAGDSNEQFFGPGTRLTVL.

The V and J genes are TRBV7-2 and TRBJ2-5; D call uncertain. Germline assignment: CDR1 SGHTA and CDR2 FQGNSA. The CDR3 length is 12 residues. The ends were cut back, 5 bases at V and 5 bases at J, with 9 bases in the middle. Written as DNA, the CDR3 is TGTGCCAGCAGCGGTATTTGGGAGACCCAGTACTTC. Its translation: CASSGIWETQYF.

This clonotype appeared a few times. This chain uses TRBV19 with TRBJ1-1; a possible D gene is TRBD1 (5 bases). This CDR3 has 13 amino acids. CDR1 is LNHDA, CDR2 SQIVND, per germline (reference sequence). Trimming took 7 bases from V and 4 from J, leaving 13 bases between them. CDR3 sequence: CASTVAGTTEAFF. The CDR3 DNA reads TGTGCCAGTACTGTCGCTGGGACCACTGAAGCTTTCTTT.

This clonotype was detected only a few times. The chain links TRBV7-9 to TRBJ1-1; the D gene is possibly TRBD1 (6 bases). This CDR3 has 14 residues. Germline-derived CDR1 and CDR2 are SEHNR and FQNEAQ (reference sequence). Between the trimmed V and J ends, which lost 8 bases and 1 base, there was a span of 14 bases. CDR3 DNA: TGTGCCAGCGGGCAAGTGACAGGGAACACTGAAGCTTTCTTT. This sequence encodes CASGQVTGNTEAFF.

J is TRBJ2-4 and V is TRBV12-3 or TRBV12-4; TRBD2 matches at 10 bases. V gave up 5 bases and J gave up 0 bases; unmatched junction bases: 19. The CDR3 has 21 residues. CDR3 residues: CASSRLLAGTTMTLAKNIQYF. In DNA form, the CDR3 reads TGTGCCAGCAGTCGTCTACTAGCGGGGACAACCATGACCCTAGCCAAAAACATTCAGTACTTC.

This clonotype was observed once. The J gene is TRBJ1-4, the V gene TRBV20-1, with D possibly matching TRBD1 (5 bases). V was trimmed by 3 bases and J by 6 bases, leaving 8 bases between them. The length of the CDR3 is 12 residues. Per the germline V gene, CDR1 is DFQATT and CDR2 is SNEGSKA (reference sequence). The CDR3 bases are TGCAGTGCTAGCAGGGACCATGAAAAACTGTTTTTT. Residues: CSASRDHEKLFF.

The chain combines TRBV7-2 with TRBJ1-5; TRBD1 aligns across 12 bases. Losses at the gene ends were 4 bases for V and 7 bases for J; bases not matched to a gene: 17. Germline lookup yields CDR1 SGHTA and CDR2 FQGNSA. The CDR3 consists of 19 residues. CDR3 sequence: CASSSHFRDRGLDRQPQHF. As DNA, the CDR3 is TGTGCCAGCAGCTCCCACTTCCGGGACAGGGGGCTTGATAGACAGCCCCAGCATTTT. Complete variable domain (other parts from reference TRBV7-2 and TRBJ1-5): GAGVSQSPSNKVTEKGKDVELRCDPISGHTALYWYRQSLGQGLEFLIYFQGNSAPDKSGLPSDRFSAERTGGSVSTLTIQRTQQEDSAVYLCASSSHFRDRGLDRQPQHFGDGTRLSIL.

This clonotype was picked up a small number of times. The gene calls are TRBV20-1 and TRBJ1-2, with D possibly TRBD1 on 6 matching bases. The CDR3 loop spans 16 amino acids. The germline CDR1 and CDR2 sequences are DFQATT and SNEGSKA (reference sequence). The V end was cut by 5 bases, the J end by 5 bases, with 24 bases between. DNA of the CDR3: TGCAGTGCTCGCCGCCGGACAGCCAAAGGCTGGTATGGCTACACCTTC. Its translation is CSARRRTAKGWYGYTF.

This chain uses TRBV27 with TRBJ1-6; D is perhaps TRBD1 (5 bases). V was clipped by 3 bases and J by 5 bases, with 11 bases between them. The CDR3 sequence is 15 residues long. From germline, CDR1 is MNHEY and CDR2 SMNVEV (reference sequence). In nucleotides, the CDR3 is TGTGCCAGCAGTTTCCAGGGTGGTAATAATTCACCCCTCCACTTT. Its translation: CASSFQGGNNSPLHF.

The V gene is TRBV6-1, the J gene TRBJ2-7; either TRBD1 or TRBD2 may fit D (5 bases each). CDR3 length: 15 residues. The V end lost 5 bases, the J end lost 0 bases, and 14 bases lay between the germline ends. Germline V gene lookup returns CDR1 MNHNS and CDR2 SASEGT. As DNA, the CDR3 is TGTGCCAGCAGTTCCCGGGACCCCGTCTCCTACGAGCAGTACTTC. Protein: CASSSRDPVSYEQYF.

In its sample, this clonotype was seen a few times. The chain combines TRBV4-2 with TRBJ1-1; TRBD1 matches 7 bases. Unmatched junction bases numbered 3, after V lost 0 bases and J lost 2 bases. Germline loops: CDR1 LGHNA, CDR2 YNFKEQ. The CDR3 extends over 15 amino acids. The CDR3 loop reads CASSQDYRGNTEAFF. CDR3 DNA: TGTGCCAGCAGCCAAGATTACAGGGGTAACACTGAAGCTTTCTTT.

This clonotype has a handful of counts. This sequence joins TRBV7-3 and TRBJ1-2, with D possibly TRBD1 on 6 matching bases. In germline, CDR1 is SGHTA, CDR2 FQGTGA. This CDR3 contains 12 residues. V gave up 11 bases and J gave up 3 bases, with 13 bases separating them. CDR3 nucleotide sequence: TGTGCCGAAACAGGGTTCCACTATGGCTACACCTTC. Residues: CAETGFHYGYTF.

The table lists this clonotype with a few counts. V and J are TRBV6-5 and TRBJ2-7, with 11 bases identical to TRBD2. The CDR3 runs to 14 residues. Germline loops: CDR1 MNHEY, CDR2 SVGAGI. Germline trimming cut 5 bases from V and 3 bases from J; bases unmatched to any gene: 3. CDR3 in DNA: TGTGCCAGCAGTACCGGGACTAGCGGCTACGAGCAGTACTTC. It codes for CASSTGTSGYEQYF.

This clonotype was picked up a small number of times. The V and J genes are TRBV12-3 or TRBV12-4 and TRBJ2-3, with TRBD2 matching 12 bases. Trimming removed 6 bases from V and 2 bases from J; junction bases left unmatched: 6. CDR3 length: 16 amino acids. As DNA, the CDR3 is TGTGCCAGCAGCCAAAGGACTAGCGGGGTCACAGATACGCAGTATTTT. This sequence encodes CASSQRTSGVTDTQYF.

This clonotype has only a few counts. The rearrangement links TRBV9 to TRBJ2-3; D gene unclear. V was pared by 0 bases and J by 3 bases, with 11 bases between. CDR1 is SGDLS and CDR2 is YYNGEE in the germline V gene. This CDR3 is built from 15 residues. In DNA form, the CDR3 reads TGTGCCAGCAGCGTAGTGGGATCGTATACAGATACGCAGTATTTT. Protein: CASSVVGSYTDTQYF. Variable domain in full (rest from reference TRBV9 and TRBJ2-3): DSGVTQTPKHLITATGQRVTLRCSPRSGDLSVYWYQQSLDQGLQFLIQYYNGEERAKGNILERFSAQQFPDLHSELNLSSLELGDSALYFCASSVVGSYTDTQYFGPGTRLTVL.

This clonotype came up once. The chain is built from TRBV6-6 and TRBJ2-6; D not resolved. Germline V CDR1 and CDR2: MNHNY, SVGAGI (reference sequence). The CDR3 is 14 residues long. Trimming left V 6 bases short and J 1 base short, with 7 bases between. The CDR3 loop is CASRDESGANVLTF. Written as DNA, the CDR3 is TGTGCCAGCAGGGACGAATCTGGGGCCAACGTCCTGACTTTC.

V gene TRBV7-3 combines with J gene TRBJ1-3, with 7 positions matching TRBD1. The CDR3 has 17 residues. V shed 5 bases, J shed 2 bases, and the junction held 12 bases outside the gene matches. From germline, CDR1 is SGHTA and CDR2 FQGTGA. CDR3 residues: CASSHSGGQTPGNTIYF. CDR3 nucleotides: TGTGCCAGCAGCCATTCGGGGGGACAGACCCCTGGAAACACCATATATTTT.

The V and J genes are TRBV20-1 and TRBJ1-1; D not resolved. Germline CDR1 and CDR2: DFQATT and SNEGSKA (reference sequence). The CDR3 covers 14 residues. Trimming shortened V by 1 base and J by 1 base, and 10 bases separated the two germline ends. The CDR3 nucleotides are TGCAGTGCTAGAGTCGAGGGCCCGAACACTGAAGCTTTCTTT. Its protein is CSARVEGPNTEAFF.

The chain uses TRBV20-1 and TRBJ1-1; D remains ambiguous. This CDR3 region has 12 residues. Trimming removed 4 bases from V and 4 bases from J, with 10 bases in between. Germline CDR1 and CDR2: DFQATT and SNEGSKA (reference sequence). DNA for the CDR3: TGCAGTGCTATCAATGACGTCACTGAAGCTTTCTTT. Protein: CSAINDVTEAFF.

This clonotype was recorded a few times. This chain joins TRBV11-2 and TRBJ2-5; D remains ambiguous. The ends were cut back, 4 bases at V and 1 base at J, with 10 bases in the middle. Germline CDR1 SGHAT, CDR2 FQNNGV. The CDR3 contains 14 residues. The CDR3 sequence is CASSSPDFQETQYF. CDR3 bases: TGTGCCAGCAGCTCCCCTGACTTCCAAGAGACCCAGTACTTC.

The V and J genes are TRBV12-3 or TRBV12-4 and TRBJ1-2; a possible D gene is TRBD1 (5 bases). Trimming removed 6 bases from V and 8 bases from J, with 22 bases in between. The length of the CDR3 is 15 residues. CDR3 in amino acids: CASSLLGGVGGGYTF. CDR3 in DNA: TGTGCCAGCAGCCTGCTTGGAGGGGTTGGGGGAGGCTACACCTTC.

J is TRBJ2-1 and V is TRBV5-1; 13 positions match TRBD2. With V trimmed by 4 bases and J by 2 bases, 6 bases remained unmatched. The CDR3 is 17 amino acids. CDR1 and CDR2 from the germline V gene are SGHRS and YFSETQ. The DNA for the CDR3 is TGCGCCAGCAGCCCCGGGACTAGCGGGGTACCCTACAATGAGCAGTTCTTC. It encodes CASSPGTSGVPYNEQFF.

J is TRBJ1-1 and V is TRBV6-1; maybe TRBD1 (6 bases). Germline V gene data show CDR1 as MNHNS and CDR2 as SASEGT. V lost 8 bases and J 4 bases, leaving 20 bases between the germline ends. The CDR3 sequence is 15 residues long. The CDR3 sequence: CASLQGLLRSTEAFF. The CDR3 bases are TGTGCCAGCCTTCAGGGGTTACTTAGGAGCACTGAAGCTTTCTTT.

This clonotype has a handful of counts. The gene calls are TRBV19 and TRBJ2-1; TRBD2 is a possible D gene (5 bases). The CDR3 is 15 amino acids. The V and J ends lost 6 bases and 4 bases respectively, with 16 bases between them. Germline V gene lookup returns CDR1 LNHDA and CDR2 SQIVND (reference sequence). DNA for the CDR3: TGTGCCAGTAGGGACCCGGGCCGAGGGTACAATGAGCAGTTCTTC. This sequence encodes CASRDPGRGYNEQFF.

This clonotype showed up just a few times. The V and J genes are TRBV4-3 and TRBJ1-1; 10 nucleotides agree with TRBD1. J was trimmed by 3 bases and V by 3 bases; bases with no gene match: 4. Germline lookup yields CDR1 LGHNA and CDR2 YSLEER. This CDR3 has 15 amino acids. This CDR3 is CASSHPGQGYTEAFF. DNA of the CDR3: TGCGCCAGCAGCCACCCGGGACAGGGGTACACTGAAGCTTTCTTT.

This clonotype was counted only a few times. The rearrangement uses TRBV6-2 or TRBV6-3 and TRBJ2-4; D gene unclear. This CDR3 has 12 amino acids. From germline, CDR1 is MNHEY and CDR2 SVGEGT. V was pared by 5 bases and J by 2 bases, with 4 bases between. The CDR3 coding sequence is TGTGCCAGCAGTACAACCAAAAACATTCAGTACTTC. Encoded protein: CASSTTKNIQYF.